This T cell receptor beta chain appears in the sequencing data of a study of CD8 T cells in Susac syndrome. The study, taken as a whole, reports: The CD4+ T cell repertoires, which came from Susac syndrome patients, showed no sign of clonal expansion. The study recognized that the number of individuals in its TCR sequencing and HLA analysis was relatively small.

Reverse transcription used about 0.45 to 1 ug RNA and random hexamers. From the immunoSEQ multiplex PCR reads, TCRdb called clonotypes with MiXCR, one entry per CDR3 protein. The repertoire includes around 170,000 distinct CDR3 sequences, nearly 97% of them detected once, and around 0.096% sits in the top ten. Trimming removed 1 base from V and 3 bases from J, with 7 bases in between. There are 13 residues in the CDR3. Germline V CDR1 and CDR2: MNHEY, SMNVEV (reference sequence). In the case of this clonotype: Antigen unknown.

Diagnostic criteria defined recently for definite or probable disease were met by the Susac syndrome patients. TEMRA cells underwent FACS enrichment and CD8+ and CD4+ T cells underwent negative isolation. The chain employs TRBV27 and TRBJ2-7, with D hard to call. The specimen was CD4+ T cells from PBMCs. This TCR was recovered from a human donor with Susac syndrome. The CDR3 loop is CASSLLGHYEQYF. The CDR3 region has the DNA TGTGCCAGCAGTTTATTAGGGCACTACGAGCAGTACTTC.